These 23 T cell receptor beta chains came from one sample sequenced in a study of blood T cell repertoires in COVID-19. TCRdb keeps only in-frame clones here, not all; method: immunoSEQ multiplex PCR. The sample has 320,000 or so clones; about 90% are singletons. The sample taken for sequencing was PBMCs or T cells enriched from blood (not recorded which). The receptors here all came from a woman in her thirties who had recovered from COVID-19.

This chain links TRBV7-8 with TRBJ1-3, with D perhaps TRBD1 (6 bases). The CDR3 length is 15 residues. In germline, CDR1 is SGHVS, CDR2 FQNEAQ. Between the trimmed V and J ends, which lost 4 bases and 0 bases, there was a span of 10 bases. The CDR3, as DNA: TGTGCCAGCAGCTCTCTCAGGGGCTCTGGAAACACCATATATTTT. It encodes CASSSLRGSGNTIYF.

The J gene is TRBJ1-6, the V gene TRBV4-1; the D gene is possibly TRBD1 (6 bases). Trimming pared 5 bases from V and 9 bases from J, leaving 14 bases between. CDR1 is MGHRA and CDR2 is YSYEKL in the germline V gene. The CDR3 is 14 residues long. The CDR3 nucleotides are TGCGCCAGCAGCTCACAGGGCCGGGGTTCACCCCTCCACTTT. Translating it yields CASSSQGRGSPLHF.

This clone was counted a single time. The chain joins TRBV28 to TRBJ1-4; D remains unclear. Per the germline V gene, CDR1 is MDHEN and CDR2 is SYDVKM. V lost 1 base to trimming and J lost 10 bases, with 7 bases between them. The CDR3 loop spans 12 amino acids. The CDR3 DNA is TGTGCCAGCAGTTTATTTACTCGAAAACTGTTTTTT. Translating it yields CASSLFTRKLFF.

This chain joins TRBV6-5 and TRBJ1-6; perhaps TRBD1 as D (5 bases). The CDR3 has 16 residues. V lost 1 base and J 7 bases, leaving 14 bases between the germline ends. Germline V gene data show CDR1 as MNHEY and CDR2 as SVGAGI. DNA of the CDR3: TGTGCCAGCAGTTACTGGGGAGGGGATCAAAATTCACCCCTCCACTTT. Its protein is CASSYWGGDQNSPLHF.

This clone was recorded once. The chain uses TRBV18 and TRBJ2-7; 11 nucleotides agree with TRBD1. This CDR3 has 14 amino acids. J gave up 5 bases and V 4 bases, and 4 bases lay outside the gene matches. Germline assignment: CDR1 KGHSH and CDR2 LQKENI. The CDR3 bases are TGTGCCAGCTCACTCGGACAGGGGGCTCACGAGCAGTACTTC. Protein sequence: CASSLGQGAHEQYF.

The chain is built from TRBV6-5 and TRBJ2-7; TRBD2 aligns across 11 bases. The germline V gene encodes CDR1 MNHEY and CDR2 SVGAGI. The ends lost 5 bases at V and 4 bases at J; junction bases unmatched: 4. This CDR3 is 14 amino acids long. The CDR3 DNA reads as TGTGCCAGCAGTCCGACTAGCGGGGTATACGAGCAGTACTTC. It translates to CASSPTSGVYEQYF.

On this clone: The same CDR3 is also encoded by other DNA sequences in this sample. V usage is TRBV19 and J usage is TRBJ1-1; D call uncertain. Trimming shortened V by 1 base and J by 2 bases, and 5 bases separated the two germline ends. This CDR3 has 13 residues. Germline loops: CDR1 LNHDA, CDR2 SQIVND (reference sequence). The CDR3 protein is CASSIVSNTEAFF. DNA of the CDR3: TGTGCCAGTAGTATAGTTTCTAACACTGAAGCTTTCTTT.

This clone occurred once. This sequence joins TRBV14 and TRBJ2-2; D is undetermined. Germline lookup yields CDR1 SGHDN and CDR2 FVKESK. This CDR3 is 12 amino acids long. Trimming left V 4 bases short and J 7 bases short, with 7 bases between. CDR3 nucleotides: TGTGCCAGCAGCCCTGATAGCGGGGAGCTGTTTTTT. Translated, it gives CASSPDSGELFF.

The V call is TRBV25-1, the J call TRBJ2-5; D is perhaps TRBD1 (7 bases). Germline V lookup: CDR1 MGHDK, CDR2 SYGVNS. This CDR3 has 15 residues. The V end was cut by 3 bases, the J end by 8 bases, with 19 bases between. The CDR3 coding sequence is TGTGCCAGCAGTGATAGCGGAACAGGGGAAGGTACCCAGTACTTC. Its protein product is CASSDSGTGEGTQYF.

This chain uses TRBV11-2 with TRBJ1-2; 7 bases map to TRBD1. Germline lookup yields CDR1 SGHAT and CDR2 FQNNGV. Unmatched junction bases numbered 6, after V lost 5 bases and J lost 6 bases. The CDR3 loop spans 13 amino acids. The CDR3 region has the DNA TGTGCCAGCAGCATAAACAGGGGTGATGGCTACACCTTC. Translation gives CASSINRGDGYTF.

J is TRBJ1-5 and V is TRBV19; D is possibly TRBD1 (6 bases). Germline CDR1 is LNHDA and CDR2 is SQIVND (reference sequence). V lost 5 bases to trimming and J lost 2 bases, with 25 bases between them. The length of the CDR3 is 19 residues. The CDR3 nucleotides read TGTGCCAGTAGTCCATGGACAGTCACCGTTTTTTTCGGCAATCAGCCCCAGCATTTT. It specifies CASSPWTVTVFFGNQPQHF.

The gene calls are TRBV7-9 and TRBJ2-7; perhaps TRBD1 as D (5 bases). The CDR3 has 14 amino acids. The germline V and J ends were trimmed by 1 base and 9 bases, with 16 bases remaining between them. Germline V gene sequence: CDR1 SEHNR, CDR2 FQNEAQ (reference sequence). The CDR3: CASSLGDSSLGQYF. CDR3 bases: TGTGCCAGCAGCTTAGGTGACAGCTCCTTGGGGCAGTACTTC.

The gene calls are TRBV10-1 and TRBJ1-4; 9 nucleotides agree with TRBD1. Per germline, CDR1 WNHNN and CDR2 SYGVQD (reference sequence). J was trimmed by 8 bases and V by 3 bases; bases with no gene match: 4. The CDR3 runs 14 residues. In DNA, the CDR3 is TGCGCCAGCAGTGAAGGGACAGGGAACGAAAAACTGTTTTTT. It yields the protein CASSEGTGNEKLFF.

CDR3 sequence: CASSTYTGVRTEAFF. CDR3 DNA sequence: TGTGCCAGTAGTACATATACAGGGGTGCGGACTGAAGCTTTCTTT. The chain recombines TRBV19 with TRBJ1-1; TRBD1 matches 7 bases. This CDR3 comprises 15 residues. Trimming removed 4 bases from V and 5 bases from J; junction bases left unmatched: 10. CDR1 is LNHDA, CDR2 SQIVND, per germline (reference sequence).

The sample holds a few counts of this clone. V usage is TRBV4-1 and J usage is TRBJ1-2, with D possibly TRBD1 on 6 matching bases. V was cut by 1 base and J by 5 bases, with 20 bases left in between. CDR3 size: 17 residues. Germline CDR1 MGHRA, CDR2 YSYEKL. DNA for the CDR3: TGCGCCAGCAGCCAAGTTGCCGTGGAGACAGGTTTATATGGCTACACCTTC. Residues: CASSQVAVETGLYGYTF.

J is TRBJ2-3 and V is TRBV11-2; the match to TRBD1 covers 7 bases. The V and J ends lost 1 base and 3 bases, in that order; junction bases with no gene match: 1. CDR1 and CDR2 from the germline V gene are SGHAT and FQNNGV. The CDR3 loop spans 14 amino acids. The CDR3 region has the DNA TGTGCCAGCAGCTTAGGGGGACAGACAGATACGCAGTATTTT. Protein product: CASSLGGQTDTQYF.

V gene TRBV19 combines with J gene TRBJ1-5, with unresolved D. The length of the CDR3 is 15 residues. Trimming cost V 1 base and J 1 base, with 8 bases left between them. Germline loops: CDR1 LNHDA, CDR2 SQIVND (reference sequence). The CDR3 DNA reads TGTGCCAGTAGTATAGGGGCCTCGAGCAATCAGCCCCAGCATTTT. Its protein product is CASSIGASSNQPQHF.

This clone came up once. This CDR3 reads CASSPEGRDYGYTF. The CDR3 DNA reads TGTGCCAGCTCCCCCGAGGGTAGGGACTATGGCTACACCTTC. V gene TRBV18 combines with J gene TRBJ1-2; D not resolved. Germline V CDR1 and CDR2: KGHSH, LQKENI. Trimming left V 6 bases short and J 3 bases short, with 14 bases between. CDR3 length equals 14 residues.

This chain uses TRBV28 with TRBJ1-6; possible D gene TRBD1, 6 bases. Looked up from germline, CDR1 is MDHEN and CDR2 is SYDVKM. The CDR3 runs 15 residues. V lost 1 base to trimming and J lost 7 bases, with 11 bases between them. The CDR3 coding sequence is TGTGCCAGCAGTTTATCCCGGGGGGGCAATTCACCCCTCCACTTT. This encodes CASSLSRGGNSPLHF.

J is TRBJ2-1 and V is TRBV3-1 (or the pseudogene TRBV3-2); D is ambiguous. Germline V gene lookup returns CDR1 LGHDT and CDR2 YNNKEL (reference sequence). The length of the CDR3 is 15 residues. The ends were cut back, 0 bases at V and 4 bases at J, with 10 bases in the middle. The CDR3 here is CASSQEAKQYNEQFF. Here the CDR3 DNA reads TGTGCCAGCAGCCAAGAAGCCAAGCAATACAATGAGCAGTTCTTC.

The rearrangement links TRBV15 to TRBJ2-1; a possible D gene is TRBD2 (5 bases). The CDR3 spans 17 residues. Germline CDR1 LNHNV, CDR2 YYDKDF (reference sequence). V lost 1 base to trimming and J lost 7 bases, with 20 bases between them. The CDR3, as DNA: TGTGCCACCAGCAGAGGAGATTTAGGGAGTAGGCTAAATGAGCAGTTCTTC. Its translation is CATSRGDLGSRLNEQFF.

V is TRBV3-1 (or the pseudogene TRBV3-2) and J is TRBJ2-7; 9 bases are a match to TRBD2. The length of the CDR3 is 16 residues. Germline CDR1 reads LGHDT; CDR2 reads YNNKEL (reference sequence). V was pared by 3 bases and J by 1 base, with 7 bases of the junction left unmatched. The CDR3 reads CASSQSLAGSSYEQYF. The CDR3 DNA is TGTGCCAGCAGCCAGTCCCTAGCGGGGAGTTCCTACGAGCAGTACTTC.

The chain joins TRBV4-1 to TRBJ2-3; 11 bases align to TRBD2. With V trimmed by 3 bases and J by 6 bases, 8 bases remained unmatched. This CDR3 comprises 16 residues. Germline CDR1 and CDR2: MGHRA and YSYEKL. The CDR3 nucleotides read TGCGCCAGCAGCCAGGTTAGCGGGGGGGCCTTGGATACGCAGTATTTT. Encoded protein: CASSQVSGGALDTQYF.